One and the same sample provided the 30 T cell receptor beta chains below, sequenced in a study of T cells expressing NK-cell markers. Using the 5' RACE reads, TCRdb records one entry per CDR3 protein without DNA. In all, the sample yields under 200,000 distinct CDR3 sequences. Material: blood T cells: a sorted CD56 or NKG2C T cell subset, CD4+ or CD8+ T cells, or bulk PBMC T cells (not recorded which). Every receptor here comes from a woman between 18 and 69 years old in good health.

Here the CDR3 reads CASSQDSGQIYGYTF. The rearrangement uses TRBV14 and TRBJ1-2; TCRdb proposes TRBD1, but this gene call is untestable without DNA. This CDR3 region has 15 residues. Germline lookup yields CDR1 SGHDN and CDR2 FVKESK.

The CDR3 reads CASSESFANIYEQYF. The rearrangement uses TRBV10-2 and TRBJ2-7. This CDR3 has 15 amino acids. Germline V lookup: CDR1 WSHSY, CDR2 SAAADI.

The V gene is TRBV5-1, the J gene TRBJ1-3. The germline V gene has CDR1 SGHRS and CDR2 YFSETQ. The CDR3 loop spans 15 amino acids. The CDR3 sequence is CASSLEDTSGNTIYF.

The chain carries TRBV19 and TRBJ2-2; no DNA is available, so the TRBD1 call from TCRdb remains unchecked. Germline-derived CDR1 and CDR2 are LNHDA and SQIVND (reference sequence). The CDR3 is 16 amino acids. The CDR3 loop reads CASTPQARSNTGELFF.

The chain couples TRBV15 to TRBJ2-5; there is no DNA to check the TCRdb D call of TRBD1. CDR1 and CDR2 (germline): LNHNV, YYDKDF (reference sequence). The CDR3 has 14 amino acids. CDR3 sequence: CATSTGVGGETQYF.

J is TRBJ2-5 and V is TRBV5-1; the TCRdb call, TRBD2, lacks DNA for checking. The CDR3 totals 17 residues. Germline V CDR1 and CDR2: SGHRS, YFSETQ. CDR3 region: CASSLGVAGPEPETQYF.

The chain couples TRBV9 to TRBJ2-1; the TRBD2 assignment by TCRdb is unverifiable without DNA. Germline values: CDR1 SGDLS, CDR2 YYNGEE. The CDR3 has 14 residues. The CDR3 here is CASGRDSQNNEQFF.

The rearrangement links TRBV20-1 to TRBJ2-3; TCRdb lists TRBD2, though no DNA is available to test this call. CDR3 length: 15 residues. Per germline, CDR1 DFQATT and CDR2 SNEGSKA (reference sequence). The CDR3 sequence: CSARDGRVGTDTQYF.

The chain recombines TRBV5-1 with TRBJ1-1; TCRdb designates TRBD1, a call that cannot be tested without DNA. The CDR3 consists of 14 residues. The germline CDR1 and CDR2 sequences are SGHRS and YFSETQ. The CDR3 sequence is CASSLWGGRTEAFF.

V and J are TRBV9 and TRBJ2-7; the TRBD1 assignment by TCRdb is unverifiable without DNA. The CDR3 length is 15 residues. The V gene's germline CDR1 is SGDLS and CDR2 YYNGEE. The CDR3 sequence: CASSVAPGQGTEQYF.

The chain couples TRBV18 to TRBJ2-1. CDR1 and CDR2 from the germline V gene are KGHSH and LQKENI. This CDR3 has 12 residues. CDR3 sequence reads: CASSPLPEWQFF. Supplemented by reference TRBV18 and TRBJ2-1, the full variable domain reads NAGVMQNPRHLVRRRGQEARLRCSPMKGHSHVYWYRQLPEEGLKFMVYLQKENIIDESGMPKERFSAEFPKEGPSILRIQQVVRGDSAAYFCASSPLPEWQFFGPGTRLTVL.

The chain's CDR3 is CASSGFGAETQYF. The J gene is TRBJ2-5, the V gene TRBV7-2. Germline CDR1 reads SGHTA; CDR2 reads FQGNSA. This CDR3 has 13 residues.

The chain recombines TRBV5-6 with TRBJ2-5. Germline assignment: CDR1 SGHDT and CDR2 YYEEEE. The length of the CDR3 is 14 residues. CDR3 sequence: CASSFWGTEETQYF.

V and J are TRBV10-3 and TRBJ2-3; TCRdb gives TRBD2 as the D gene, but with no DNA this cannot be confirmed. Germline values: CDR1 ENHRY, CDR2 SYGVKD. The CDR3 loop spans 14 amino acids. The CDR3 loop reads CAINRREGTDTQYF.

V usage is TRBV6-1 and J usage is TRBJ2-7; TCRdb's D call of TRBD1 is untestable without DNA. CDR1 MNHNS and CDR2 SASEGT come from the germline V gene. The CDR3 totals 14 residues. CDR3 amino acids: CASSRNQGGYEQYF.

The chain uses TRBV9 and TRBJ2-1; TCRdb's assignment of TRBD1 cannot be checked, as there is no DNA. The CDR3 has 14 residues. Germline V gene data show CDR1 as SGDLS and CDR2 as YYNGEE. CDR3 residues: CASSPGNGGREQFF.

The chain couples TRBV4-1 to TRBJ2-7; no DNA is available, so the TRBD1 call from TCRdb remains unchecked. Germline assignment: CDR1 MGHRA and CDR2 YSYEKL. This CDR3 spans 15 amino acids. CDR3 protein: CASSQPTGGGYEQYF.

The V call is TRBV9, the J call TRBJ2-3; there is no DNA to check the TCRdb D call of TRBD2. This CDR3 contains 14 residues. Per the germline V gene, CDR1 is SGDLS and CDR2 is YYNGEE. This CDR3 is CASSPTSGRDTQYF. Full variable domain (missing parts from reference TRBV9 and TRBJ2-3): DSGVTQTPKHLITATGQRVTLRCSPRSGDLSVYWYQQSLDQGLQFLIQYYNGEERAKGNILERFSAQQFPDLHSELNLSSLELGDSALYFCASSPTSGRDTQYFGPGTRLTVL.

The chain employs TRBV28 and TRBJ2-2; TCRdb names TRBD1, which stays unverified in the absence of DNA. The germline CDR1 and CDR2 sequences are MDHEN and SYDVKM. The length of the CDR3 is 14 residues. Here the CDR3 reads CASSPLVVAGELFF.

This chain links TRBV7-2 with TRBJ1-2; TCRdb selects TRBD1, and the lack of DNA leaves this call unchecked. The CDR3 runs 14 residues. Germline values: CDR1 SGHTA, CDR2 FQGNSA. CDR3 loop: CASSATGVNYGYTF.

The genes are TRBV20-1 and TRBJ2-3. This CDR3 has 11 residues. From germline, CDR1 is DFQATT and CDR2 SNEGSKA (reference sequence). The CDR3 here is CGAWLTNTQYF.

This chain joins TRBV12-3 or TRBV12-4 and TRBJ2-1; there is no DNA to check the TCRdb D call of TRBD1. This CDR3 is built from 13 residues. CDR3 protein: CASSLGRGNEQFF.

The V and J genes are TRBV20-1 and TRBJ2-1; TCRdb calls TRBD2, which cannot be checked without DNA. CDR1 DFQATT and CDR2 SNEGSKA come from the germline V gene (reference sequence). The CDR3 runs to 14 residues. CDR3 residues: CSARAGGAYNEQFF.

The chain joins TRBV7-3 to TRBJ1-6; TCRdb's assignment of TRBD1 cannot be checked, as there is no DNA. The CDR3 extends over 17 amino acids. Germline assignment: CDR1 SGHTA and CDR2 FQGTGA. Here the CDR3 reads CASSFDPPGQGSSPLHF.

The CDR3: CASSRGLAGAEVGTQYF. The chain combines TRBV6-1 with TRBJ2-5; no DNA is available, so the TRBD2 call from TCRdb remains unchecked. Germline V gene sequence: CDR1 MNHNS, CDR2 SASEGT. The CDR3 has 17 residues.

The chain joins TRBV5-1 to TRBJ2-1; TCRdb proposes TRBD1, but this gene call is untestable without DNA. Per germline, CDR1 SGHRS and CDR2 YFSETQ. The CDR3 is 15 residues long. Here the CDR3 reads CASSRQGTTYNEQFF.

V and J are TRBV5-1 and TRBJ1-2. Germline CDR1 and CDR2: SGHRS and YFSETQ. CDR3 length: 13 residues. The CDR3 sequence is CASSLESLYGYTF.

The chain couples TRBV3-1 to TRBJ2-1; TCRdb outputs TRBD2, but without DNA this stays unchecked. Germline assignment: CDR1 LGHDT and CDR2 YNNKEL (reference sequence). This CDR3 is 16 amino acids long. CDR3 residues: CASSQSPRGSYNEQFF.

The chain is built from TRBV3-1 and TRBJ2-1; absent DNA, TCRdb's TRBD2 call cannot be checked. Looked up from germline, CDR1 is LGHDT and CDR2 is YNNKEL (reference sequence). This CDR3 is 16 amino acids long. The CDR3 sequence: CASSQTGTSSYNEQFF.

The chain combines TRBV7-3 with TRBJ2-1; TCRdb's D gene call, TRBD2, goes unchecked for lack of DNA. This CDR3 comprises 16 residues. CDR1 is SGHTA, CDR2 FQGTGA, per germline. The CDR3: CASSVSGTSVYNEQFF.